Listed below are T cell receptor beta chains from one sample, sequenced in a study of blood T cell repertoires in COVID-19. Sequencing used immunoSEQ multiplex PCR; TCRdb keeps in-frame clones, though not all of them. Altogether approximately 210,000 clones are present, around 80% being singletons, with the ten largest covering 4.3%. The sample comprised PBMCs or T cells enriched from blood (not recorded which). Source of these receptors: a man in his thirties or forties with acute COVID-19. CDR3s include the opening cysteine and the closing phenylalanine or tryptophan. A D gene is named only where the DNA matches it firmly. Size tells how often a clone was seen (once, few, many) or the class of an expanded clone, and some rows leave it out.

size	J	V	D	CDR3	DNA
NA	TRBJ1-6	TRBV2	TRBD1	CASSTGGNSPLHF	TGTGCCAGCAGTACAGGGGGGAATTCACCCCTCCACTTT
NA	TRBJ1-5	TRBV19	NA	CASSIDSAYSNQPQHF	TGTGCCAGTAGTATCGATTCCGCCTATAGCAATCAGCCCCAGCATTTT
NA	TRBJ2-5	TRBV4-1	NA	CASRRGSQETQYF	TGCGCCAGCCGCAGGGGTAGTCAAGAGACCCAGTACTTC
NA	TRBJ1-1	TRBV4-2	NA	CASSQDRGHLGVNTEAFF	TGTGCCAGCAGCCAAGACCGAGGGCACCTCGGCGTGAACACTGAAGCTTTCTTT
NA	TRBJ2-7	TRBV5-1	TRBD1	CASAPGQGLYEQYF	TGCGCCAGCGCTCCGGGACAGGGACTTTACGAGCAGTACTTC
NA	TRBJ2-7	TRBV5-1	TRBD2	CASSSKTSGVYEQYF	TGCGCCAGCAGCTCCAAGACTAGCGGGGTCTACGAGCAGTACTTC
NA	TRBJ2-7	TRBV3-1/TRBV3-2	NA	CASSQAFGLDKPYEQYF	TGTGCCAGCAGCCAAGCATTTGGGCTGGACAAACCCTACGAGCAGTACTTC
NA	TRBJ1-3	TRBV10-2	NA	CASSEWASGNTIYF	TGCGCCAGCAGTGAGTGGGCTTCTGGAAACACCATATATTTT
NA	TRBJ1-5	TRBV2	TRBD1	CASSLLTGDQPQHF	TGTGCCAGCAGTCTACTTACAGGGGATCAGCCCCAGCATTTT
NA	TRBJ1-2	TRBV19	TRBD1	CASSIVNLGTGRVYGYTF	TGTGCCAGTAGTATAGTAAATTTAGGGACAGGGAGAGTCTATGGCTACACCTTC
NA	TRBJ1-1	TRBV6-6	NA	CASSPQGWDTEAFF	TGTGCCAGCAGCCCACAGGGCTGGGACACTGAAGCTTTCTTT
few	TRBJ1-2	TRBV27	TRBD1	CASSPRTGKYGYTF	TGTGCCAGCAGTCCCAGGACAGGGAAGTATGGCTACACCTTC
NA	TRBJ1-1	TRBV15	TRBD1	CATSKDRVATEAFF	TGTGCCACCAGCAAGGACAGGGTGGCCACTGAAGCTTTCTTT
NA	TRBJ2-1	TRBV9	TRBD2	CASSVESGGRDEQFF	TGTGCCAGCAGCGTAGAGAGCGGGGGCAGGGATGAGCAGTTCTTC
NA	TRBJ1-1	TRBV11-2	NA	CASSLKPNTEAFF	TGTGCCAGCAGCTTGAAGCCGAACACTGAAGCTTTCTTT
NA	TRBJ1-2	TRBV5-4	TRBD1	CASSFEGQGRGYTF	TGTGCCAGCAGCTTTGAGGGACAGGGGCGAGGCTACACCTTC
few	TRBJ2-7	TRBV5-4	NA	CASSLRGSYEQYF	TGTGCCAGCAGCTTGCGGGGGTCCTACGAGCAGTACTTC
few	TRBJ1-6	TRBV6-1	NA	CASSDKYNSPLHF	TGTGCCAGCAGTGACAAATATAATTCACCCCTCCACTTT
NA	TRBJ1-4	TRBV3-1/TRBV3-2	TRBD1	CASSLGLTGGSEKLFF	TGTGCCAGCAGCCTAGGATTGACAGGGGGAAGTGAAAAACTGTTTTTT
NA	TRBJ2-2	TRBV6-5	NA	CASSYVGALNTGELFF	TGTGCCAGCAGTTACGTGGGGGCCTTGAACACCGGGGAGCTGTTTTTT
few	TRBJ2-6	TRBV10-3	NA	CAISVGHSGANVLTF	TGTGCCATCAGTGTTGGGCACTCTGGGGCCAACGTCCTGACTTTC
once	TRBJ2-5	TRBV29-1	TRBD1	CSVGPGGKETQYF	TGCAGCGTGGGACCAGGGGGCAAGGAGACCCAGTACTTC
few	TRBJ2-5	TRBV6-5	TRBD2	CASQSSGAFQETQYF	TGTGCCAGCCAATCTAGCGGGGCGTTCCAAGAGACCCAGTACTTC
NA	TRBJ1-5	TRBV28	NA	CASSLRTSGGSNQPQHF	TGTGCCAGCAGTTTACGGACTTCGGGGGGCAGCAATCAGCCCCAGCATTTT
NA	TRBJ1-6	TRBV28	NA	CASGSSPLHF	TGTGCCAGCGGGAGTTCACCCCTCCACTTT
NA	TRBJ2-5	TRBV5-1	NA	CASSFVGGDQETQYF	TGCGCCAGCAGCTTCGTCGGCGGGGACCAAGAGACCCAGTACTTC
NA	TRBJ1-4	TRBV5-6	NA	CASSLGPPGRGEKLFF	TGTGCCAGCAGCTTGGGGCCCCCTGGAAGGGGTGAAAAACTGTTTTTT
NA	TRBJ1-1	TRBV9	NA	CASSSAAGIWTNTEAFF	TGTGCCAGCAGCTCCGCCGCAGGGATTTGGACGAACACTGAAGCTTTCTTT
NA	TRBJ1-1	TRBV6-5	NA	CASSSRLTEAFF	TGTGCCAGCAGTTCAAGACTGACTGAAGCTTTCTTT
NA	TRBJ1-6	TRBV27	NA	CASSRPYYNSPLHF	TGTGCCAGCAGCAGGCCGTACTATAATTCACCCCTCCACTTT
few	TRBJ1-5	TRBV27	TRBD1	CASSSADRVLQPQHF	TGTGCCAGCAGTTCCGCTGACAGGGTCTTGCAGCCCCAGCATTTT
NA	TRBJ2-3	TRBV5-1	NA	CASSSPRGTDTQYF	TGCGCCAGCAGCTCCCCACGAGGGACAGATACGCAGTATTTT
NA	TRBJ2-7	TRBV6-5	TRBD2	CASWRGTSVNEQYF	TGTGCCAGTTGGAGAGGGACTAGCGTCAACGAGCAGTACTTC
NA	TRBJ2-3	TRBV7-3	TRBD2	CASSFFLAGMDTQYF	TGTGCCAGCAGCTTCTTTCTAGCGGGGATGGATACGCAGTATTTT
few	TRBJ1-6	TRBV5-5	TRBD1	CASSAELAGTANSPLHF	TGTGCCAGCAGCGCAGAGTTGGCCGGGACAGCGAATTCACCCCTCCACTTT
once	TRBJ2-5	TRBV6-1	TRBD2	CASSEEGSGGLQTQYF	TGTGCCAGCAGTGAAGAGGGTAGCGGGGGGCTCCAGACCCAGTACTTC
NA	TRBJ1-5	TRBV6-1	TRBD1	CASSAGRGYTYQPQHF	TGTGCCAGCAGTGCGGGCAGGGGGTACACCTATCAGCCCCAGCATTTT
NA	TRBJ1-6	TRBV7-9	TRBD1	CASSSNRGSPLHF	TGTGCCAGCAGCTCCAACAGGGGGTCACCCCTCCACTTT
NA	TRBJ1-2	TRBV28	NA	CASSLGGLTGGYTF	TGTGCCAGCAGTTTAGGGGGCCTGACCGGCGGCTACACCTTC
NA	TRBJ2-2	TRBV2	TRBD1	CASRDAPGTASNTGELFF	TGTGCCAGCAGAGATGCCCCGGGGACAGCCTCTAACACCGGGGAGCTGTTTTTT
once	TRBJ1-2	TRBV30	NA	CAWKFSRGNYGYTF	TGTGCCTGGAAGTTTTCCCGAGGAAACTATGGCTACACCTTC